A selection of T cell receptor beta chains follows, all from one sample in a study of shared clonotypes between healthy human individuals. This table comes from immunoSEQ multiplex PCR, and its TCRdb copy is limited to in-frame clones, with some not included. The table has 600,000 to 700,000 clones, around four fifths seen once. Material: memory CD4+ T cells sorted from blood. Receptors were obtained from a woman in her thirties in good health. Each CDR3 is given with its conserved first and last residue. A D gene is named only where the DNA matches it firmly. Clone size is stated in some rows and not others, as once, few, many or a class when expanded.

abundance	d_gene	v_gene	j_gene	CDR3aa	CDR3nt
.	.	TRBV6-1	TRBJ1-1	CASRWALSTEAFF	TGTGCCAGCAGATGGGCCCTCAGCACTGAAGCTTTCTTT
once	.	TRBV6-6	TRBJ2-1	CASSSYSGTYNEQFF	TGTGCCAGCAGTTCCTATAGCGGAACCTACAATGAGCAGTTCTTC
.	.	TRBV7-2	TRBJ2-5	CASSLYTPGSETQYF	TGTGCCAGCAGCCTATACACCCCGGGGAGCGAGACCCAGTACTTC
.	.	TRBV18	TRBJ2-7	CASSPPSKGYEQYF	TGTGCCAGCTCACCACCTAGCAAGGGATACGAGCAGTACTTC
.	.	TRBV28	TRBJ2-7	CASSPRTYRKPYEQYF	TGTGCCAGCAGCCCGAGGACATACAGAAAGCCCTACGAGCAGTACTTC
.	.	TRBV5-1	TRBJ2-6	CASSLEGYSGANVLTF	TGCGCCAGCAGCTTGGAAGGGTACTCTGGGGCCAACGTCCTGACTTTC
.	.	TRBV11-2	TRBJ2-3	CASSLAGAGTDTQYF	TGTGCCAGCAGCTTAGCGGGAGCGGGCACAGATACGCAGTATTTT
.	TRBD2	TRBV7-2	TRBJ2-1	CASSLGASGRADEQFF	TGTGCCAGCAGCTTAGGGGCTAGCGGGAGGGCCGATGAGCAGTTCTTC
.	.	TRBV2	TRBJ2-5	CASSDQGGVTETQYF	TGTGCCAGCAGTGATCAAGGTGGTGTTACAGAGACCCAGTACTTC
.	.	TRBV27	TRBJ1-5	CASSLSPAGNQPQHF	TGTGCCAGCAGTTTAAGCCCCGCGGGCAATCAGCCCCAGCATTTT
.	.	TRBV18	TRBJ2-3	CASSPGQDTQYF	TGTGCCAGCTCACCCGGTCAAGATACGCAGTATTTT
once	.	TRBV30	TRBJ2-7	CAWSVQRAEQYF	TGTGCCTGGAGTGTACAAAGGGCCGAGCAGTACTTC
.	.	TRBV5-4	TRBJ2-1	CASSLGGGGSYNEQFF	TGTGCCAGCAGCTTGGGAGGCGGAGGCTCCTACAATGAGCAGTTCTTC
once	TRBD2	TRBV7-9	TRBJ2-1	CASSSWTSGRSDEQFF	TGTGCCAGCAGCTCCTGGACTAGCGGGAGGTCTGATGAGCAGTTCTTC
.	TRBD1	TRBV6-5	TRBJ1-2	CASSKPGTGVYGYTF	TGTGCCAGCAGTAAACCCGGGACAGGGGTTTATGGCTACACCTTC
.	.	TRBV5-6	TRBJ1-1	CASRHHIQAANTEAFF	TGTGCCAGCAGACATCATATTCAAGCGGCGAACACTGAAGCTTTCTTT
.	TRBD1	TRBV19	TRBJ2-7	CASSFATGGAYEQYF	TGTGCCAGTAGTTTCGCGACAGGGGGGGCCTACGAGCAGTACTTC
.	TRBD1	TRBV7-9	TRBJ2-5	CASSLAQGARETQYF	TGTGCCAGCAGCTTAGCACAGGGGGCCCGGGAGACCCAGTACTTC
.	TRBD1	TRBV5-4	TRBJ2-5	CASSWDRGAETQYF	TGTGCCAGCAGCTGGGACAGGGGAGCGGAGACCCAGTACTTC
.	.	TRBV6-5	TRBJ2-1	CASIINNEQFF	TGTGCCAGCATTATAAACAATGAGCAGTTCTTC
few	.	TRBV29-1	TRBJ2-7	CSVVSIWSSYEQYF	TGCAGCGTTGTTTCGATCTGGAGCTCCTACGAGCAGTACTTC
.	.	TRBV2	TRBJ1-2	CASTIGQFRGYTF	TGTGCCAGCACCATTGGACAGTTTCGAGGCTACACCTTC
.	TRBD1	TRBV7-8	TRBJ2-1	CASSFGQGLGEQFF	TGTGCCAGCAGCTTTGGACAGGGCTTAGGTGAGCAGTTCTTC
few	.	TRBV9	TRBJ2-6	CASSPRPQGSGANVLTF	TGTGCCAGCAGCCCCCGCCCGCAGGGTTCTGGGGCCAACGTCCTGACTTTC
.	TRBD2	TRBV7-2	TRBJ2-1	CASSLALLAGGGNEQFF	TGTGCCAGCAGCTTAGCGCTACTAGCGGGAGGCGGCAATGAGCAGTTCTTC
many	.	TRBV27	TRBJ1-5	CASSKVDSSNQPQHF	TGTGCCAGCAGTAAAGTAGACAGTAGCAATCAGCCCCAGCATTTT
.	.	TRBV11-2	TRBJ2-6	CASSFKGANVLTF	TGTGCCAGCAGCTTCAAGGGGGCCAACGTCCTGACTTTC
.	.	TRBV15	TRBJ2-3	CATSRKRELLGNTQYF	TGTGCCACCAGCAGAAAAAGGGAGCTCCTAGGGAATACGCAGTATTTT
.	.	TRBV5-1	TRBJ1-1	CASSLWVRGMSGTEAFF	TGCGCCAGCAGCTTGTGGGTCCGAGGGATGAGTGGAACTGAAGCTTTCTTT
.	.	TRBV25-1	TRBJ2-1	CASSDTLGVGSYNEQFF	TGTGCCAGCAGTGATACTTTGGGGGTCGGCTCCTACAATGAGCAGTTCTTC
.	TRBD2	TRBV15	TRBJ2-5	CATSRDRGALAGMETQYF	TGTGCCACCAGCAGAGATCGGGGAGCGCTAGCGGGGATGGAGACCCAGTACTTC
.	.	TRBV6-1	TRBJ1-2	CASSEYGLGYTF	TGTGCCAGCAGTGAATACGGGCTTGGCTACACCTTC
.	.	TRBV5-1	TRBJ2-1	CASSLVGHGGDEQFF	TGCGCCAGCAGCCTGGTGGGACACGGGGGTGATGAGCAGTTCTTC
many	TRBD1	TRBV5-1	TRBJ1-1	CASSSPTGWGTEAFF	TGCGCCAGCAGCTCACCGACAGGGTGGGGCACTGAAGCTTTCTTT
.	TRBD2	TRBV4-2	TRBJ2-7	CASSQEAGTSGRGYEQYF	TGTGCCAGCAGCCAAGAGGCCGGGACTAGCGGGAGGGGGTACGAGCAGTACTTC
.	TRBD1	TRBV5-1	TRBJ1-2	CASSLGQGIGYGYTF	TGCGCCAGCAGCCTGGGACAGGGAATAGGCTATGGCTACACCTTC
.	TRBD2	TRBV7-3	TRBJ2-5	CASSPHGGRVKGQETQYF	TGTGCCAGCAGCCCTCATGGGGGGAGGGTGAAGGGGCAAGAGACCCAGTACTTC
.	.	TRBV5-8	TRBJ1-5	CASSLWGSNQPQHF	TGTGCCAGCAGCTTGTGGGGTAGCAATCAGCCCCAGCATTTT
.	TRBD2	TRBV6-5	TRBJ2-7	CASRPGAGVYEQYF	TGTGCCAGCAGGCCAGGAGCGGGAGTCTACGAGCAGTACTTC
.	TRBD1	TRBV28	TRBJ1-2	CASSIDRGESYTF	TGTGCCAGCAGTATAGACAGGGGAGAAAGCTACACCTTC
.	.	TRBV25-1	TRBJ2-3	CASSASTNATDTQYF	TGTGCCAGCAGTGCCTCGACAAATGCCACAGATACGCAGTATTTT
many	.	TRBV10-3	TRBJ2-7	CAIRPSGPSYEQYF	TGTGCCATCAGACCCTCCGGCCCTTCCTACGAGCAGTACTTC
.	.	TRBV28	TRBJ1-1	CASSFARREEAFF	TGTGCCAGCAGTTTCGCCAGACGTGAAGAAGCTTTCTTT
.	.	TRBV5-4	TRBJ2-1	CASSSKARDQNNEQFF	TGTGCCAGCAGCTCAAAAGCCAGGGACCAGAACAATGAGCAGTTCTTC
.	.	TRBV21-1	TRBJ1-2	CASSKADRDQANYGYTF	TGTGCCAGCAGCAAAGCGGACAGGGATCAAGCTAACTATGGCTACACCTTC
once	TRBD2	TRBV28	TRBJ2-3	CASRDRSGRTDTQYF	TGTGCCAGCAGGGACCGTAGCGGGAGGACAGATACGCAGTATTTT
.	TRBD2	TRBV7-2	TRBJ2-7	CASSFGAGGPSYEQYF	TGTGCCAGCAGCTTCGGGGCGGGAGGCCCCTCCTACGAGCAGTACTTC
.	.	TRBV6-6	TRBJ1-4	CASSYRGLTNEKLFF	TGTGCCAGCAGTTACCGTGGCCTAACTAATGAAAAACTGTTTTTT
.	.	TRBV19	TRBJ1-1	CASSTGQWAFF	TGTGCCAGTAGTACGGGACAATGGGCTTTCTTT
.	TRBD2	TRBV4-1	TRBJ2-7	CASSQDMASGPYEQYF	TGCGCCAGCAGCCAAGATATGGCTAGCGGACCCTACGAGCAGTACTTC
.	.	TRBV7-2	TRBJ1-1	CASSYDRALGAFF	TGTGCCAGCAGCTATGACCGGGCTTTAGGGGCTTTCTTT
.	TRBD1	TRBV15	TRBJ2-1	CATSRGKGTGDNEQFF	TGTGCCACCAGCAGGGGTAAAGGGACAGGAGACAATGAGCAGTTCTTC
.	.	TRBV7-8	TRBJ1-5	CASSRLAGGGSHQPQHF	TGTGCCAGCAGCCGTCTGGCGGGGGGAGGGTCCCATCAGCCCCAGCATTTT
.	.	TRBV11-2	TRBJ2-2	CASSLGTGAGGELFF	TGTGCCAGCAGCTTAGGCACTGGGGCGGGCGGGGAGCTGTTTTTT
.	.	TRBV4-2	TRBJ2-7	CASSPSSDDNSYEQYF	TGTGCCAGCAGCCCGTCATCAGACGATAACTCCTACGAGCAGTACTTC